One sample yielded the 32 T cell receptor beta chains listed below, sequenced in a study of blood T cell repertoires in COVID-19. Measured with immunoSEQ multiplex PCR; TCRdb has only the in-frame clones, and not every one. The data hold 250,000 to 400,000 clones, with 90% observed a single time. The specimen was peripheral blood. These receptors all stem from a woman in her twenties or thirties with COVID-19, enrolled during active disease.

The chain is built from TRBV27 and TRBJ2-7, with 7 bases lining up with TRBD1. The V and J ends lost 5 bases and 5 bases, in that order; junction bases with no gene match: 9. This CDR3 is built from 14 residues. The V gene's germline CDR1 is MNHEY and CDR2 SMNVEV (reference sequence). The chain's CDR3 is CASSLQGLANEQYF. The CDR3, as DNA: TGTGCCAGCAGTCTACAGGGGCTAGCTAACGAGCAGTACTTC.

J is TRBJ1-1 and V is TRBV5-4; a weak D match, TRBD1 (5 bases). The V end was cut by 1 base, the J end by 5 bases, with 12 bases between. Germline lookup yields CDR1 SGHNT and CDR2 YYREEE (reference sequence). The CDR3 totals 14 residues. CDR3 sequence (DNA): TGTGCCAGCAGCTTGAAGGGCAGGGTTACTGAAGCTTTCTTT. It codes for CASSLKGRVTEAFF.

This clone was counted a single time. The chain recombines TRBV11-2 with TRBJ2-5; D is perhaps TRBD2 (5 bases). CDR1 SGHAT and CDR2 FQNNGV come from the germline V gene. The germline V and J ends were trimmed by 0 bases and 1 base, with 9 bases remaining between them. CDR3 length equals 15 residues. CDR3 nucleotides: TGTGCCAGCAGCTTAGACGTCGGGATCCAAGAGACCCAGTACTTC. Translating gives CASSLDVGIQETQYF.

This clone was counted a single time. This CDR3 is CASRFQQGGKLFF. The CDR3 DNA follows: TGTGCCAGCAGATTCCAACAGGGAGGGAAACTGTTTTTT. The chain couples TRBV27 to TRBJ1-4; possible D gene TRBD1, 6 bases. This CDR3 contains 13 residues. CDR1 is MNHEY and CDR2 is SMNVEV in the germline V gene (reference sequence). V lost 6 bases, J lost 11 bases, and 16 bases lay in between. The full variable domain, completed using reference TRBV27 and TRBJ1-4, is EAQVTQNPRYLITVTGKKLTVTCSQNMNHEYMSWYRQDPGLGLRQIYYSMNVEVTDKGDVPEGYKVSRKEKRNFPLILESPSPNQTSLYFCASRFQQGGKLFFGSGTQLSVL.

This chain uses TRBV5-4 with TRBJ2-1, with 7 bases matching TRBD1. The length of the CDR3 is 16 residues. V lost 3 bases to trimming and J lost 5 bases; unmatched junction nucleotides: 11. CDR1 and CDR2 from the germline V gene are SGHNT and YYREEE (reference sequence). CDR3 amino acids: CASSSTGTAIDNEQFF. The CDR3 bases are TGTGCCAGCAGCTCAACCGGGACAGCGATCGACAATGAGCAGTTCTTC.

A note on this clone: Other DNA sequences in this specimen translate into the identical CDR3. In DNA, the CDR3 is TGTGCCAGTAGTGTCCGGGACAGGGGACAGCCCCAGCATTTT. This encodes CASSVRDRGQPQHF. The chain is built from TRBV19 and TRBJ1-5; TRBD1 aligns across 10 bases. The CDR3 length is 14 residues. Germline trimming cut 5 bases from V and 7 bases from J; bases unmatched to any gene: 5. Germline V gives CDR1 LNHDA, CDR2 SQIVND (reference sequence).

The sample holds one count of this clone. V is TRBV28 and J is TRBJ2-1, with D possibly TRBD1 on 6 matching bases. The CDR3 sequence is 17 residues long. The V end lost 2 bases, the J end lost 6 bases, and 20 bases lay between the germline ends. The V gene's germline CDR1 is MDHEN and CDR2 SYDVKM. The DNA for the CDR3 is TGTGCCAGCAGTTTAATGGGGGAACAGGGTAGACTCAATGAGCAGTTCTTC. Its protein product is CASSLMGEQGRLNEQFF.

The chain is built from TRBV10-2 and TRBJ2-3; 7 bases are shared with TRBD2. After removal of 4 bases from V and 4 bases from J, the junction contained 8 bases not matched to a gene. Germline CDR1 is WSHSY and CDR2 is SAAADI. This CDR3 has 15 residues. The chain's CDR3 is CASSGAGVGADTQYF. CDR3 DNA sequence: TGCGCCAGCAGTGGGGCGGGAGTCGGGGCAGATACGCAGTATTTT.

The chain couples TRBV5-8 to TRBJ1-2; D gene ambiguous. CDR1 is SGHTS and CDR2 is YDEGEE in the germline V gene. V was trimmed by 5 bases and J by 4 bases, leaving 12 bases between them. CDR3 length: 13 residues. In DNA form, the CDR3 reads TGTGCCAGCAGGGGCAGTTGGGCCTATGGCTACACCTTC. This sequence encodes CASRGSWAYGYTF.

V and J are TRBV30 and TRBJ1-5; a weak D match, TRBD1 (6 bases). The CDR3 is 14 residues long. Germline CDR1 and CDR2: GTSNPN and SVGIG (reference sequence). Trimming pared 4 bases from V and 3 bases from J, leaving 13 bases between. CDR3 bases: TGTGCCTGGAACGGCAGGGGAACCAATCAGCCCCAGCATTTT. Protein product: CAWNGRGTNQPQHF.

The chain uses TRBV11-3 and TRBJ2-6, with 8 bases lining up with TRBD1. The CDR3 consists of 16 residues. After removal of 5 bases from V and 4 bases from J, the junction contained 7 bases not matched to a gene. Looked up from germline, CDR1 is SGHNT and CDR2 is YENEEA. The CDR3 region is CASSPRTGSGANVLTF. As DNA, the CDR3 is TGTGCCAGCAGCCCCCGGACAGGGTCCGGGGCCAACGTCCTGACTTTC.

This clone was counted a single time. The genes are TRBV9 and TRBJ2-2; D not resolved. Trimming removed 3 bases from V and 3 bases from J, with 9 bases in between. The CDR3 is 14 amino acids. Germline CDR1 reads SGDLS; CDR2 reads YYNGEE. This chain's CDR3 is CASSARGDTGELFF. In nucleotides, the CDR3 is TGTGCCAGCAGCGCCAGAGGAGACACCGGGGAGCTGTTTTTT.

This clone occurred once. The chain combines TRBV5-6 with TRBJ1-6; the D gene is possibly TRBD1 (5 bases). CDR1 is SGHDT, CDR2 YYEEEE, per germline. The CDR3 is 16 amino acids. The V end was cut by 4 bases, the J end by 4 bases, with 15 bases between. The chain's CDR3 is CASSVRAGLYNSPLHF. The CDR3 nucleotides are TGTGCCAGCAGCGTCAGGGCAGGACTATATAATTCACCCCTCCACTTT. The full variable domain, its missing parts supplied by reference TRBV5-6 and TRBJ1-6, is DAGVTQSPTHLIKTRGQQVTLRCSPKSGHDTVSWYQQALGQGPQFIFQYYEEEERQRGNFPDRFSGHQFPNYSSELNVNALLLGDSALYLCASSVRAGLYNSPLHFGNGTRLTVT.

This chain joins TRBV3-1 (or the pseudogene TRBV3-2) and TRBJ2-3; the match to TRBD2 covers 12 bases. In germline, CDR1 is LGHDT, CDR2 YNNKEL (reference sequence). Trimming removed 1 base from V and 1 base from J; junction bases left unmatched: 12. CDR3 size: 20 residues. The chain's CDR3 is CASSQVRLAGVSDGTDTQYF. The CDR3 bases are TGTGCCAGCAGCCAAGTAAGACTAGCGGGAGTAAGTGACGGCACAGATACGCAGTATTTT.

The chain couples TRBV24-1 to TRBJ2-1; TRBD2 agrees at 8 bases. CDR1 and CDR2 (germline): KGHDR, SFDVKD. The CDR3 loop spans 16 amino acids. V dropped 5 bases and J dropped 8; count of bases not matched to a gene: 13. The CDR3 sequence: CATSVPTSGRGDEQFF. CDR3 DNA: TGTGCCACCAGTGTACCAACTAGCGGCCGCGGGGATGAGCAGTTCTTC.

The J gene is TRBJ2-1, the V gene TRBV5-1, with TRBD2 identical over 12 bases. With 0 bases clipped from V and 8 bases from J, the junction kept 6 bases outside the gene matches. The CDR3 length is 16 residues. Looked up from germline, CDR1 is SGHRS and CDR2 is YFSETQ. The CDR3 bases are TGCGCCAGCAGCTTGGGAGGGACTAGCGGGTATTATGAGCAGTTCTTC. It translates to CASSLGGTSGYYEQFF.

The CDR3 nucleotides are TGTGCCAGCAGCCCCCCTATAGCGGGAGGACGCAATGAGCAGTTCTTC. It is translated as CASSPPIAGGRNEQFF. The chain combines TRBV5-5 with TRBJ2-1; the match to TRBD2 covers 10 bases. J lost 6 bases, V lost 4 bases, and 10 bases had no gene match. The CDR3 covers 16 residues. Germline V gives CDR1 SGHKS, CDR2 YYEKEE (reference sequence).

The chain is built from TRBV27 and TRBJ2-7, with 11 positions matching TRBD1. CDR3 size: 15 residues. The junction had 6 bases not matched to a gene; V was cut back by 5 bases and J by 3 bases. Germline V gene sequence: CDR1 MNHEY, CDR2 SMNVEV (reference sequence). The CDR3 nucleotides read TGTGCCAGCAGTGCCTTGGGACAGGGGGTCTACGAGCAGTACTTC. It yields the protein CASSALGQGVYEQYF.

This rearrangement joins TRBV3-1 (or the pseudogene TRBV3-2) to TRBJ2-3; 9 nucleotides match TRBD1. CDR3 size: 15 residues. Germline CDR1 reads LGHDT; CDR2 reads YNNKEL (reference sequence). V gave up 3 bases and J gave up 4 bases; unmatched junction bases: 5. The CDR3, as DNA: TGTGCCAGCAGCCACGGGACAGGGTCAGCAGATACGCAGTATTTT. This sequence encodes CASSHGTGSADTQYF.

The chain recombines TRBV5-1 with TRBJ2-2, with TRBD1 identical over 8 bases. CDR3 size: 15 residues. Germline V lookup: CDR1 SGHRS, CDR2 YFSETQ. Losses at the gene ends were 3 bases for V and 5 bases for J; bases not matched to a gene: 6. The CDR3 sequence: CASSSTDRGTGELFF. CDR3 DNA: TGCGCCAGCAGCTCCACAGACAGGGGAACCGGGGAGCTGTTTTTT.

This chain connects TRBV9 to TRBJ2-1; 8 bases are shared with TRBD2. The CDR3 is made up of 16 amino acids. Unmatched junction bases numbered 6, after V lost 0 bases and J lost 4 bases. The germline V gene has CDR1 SGDLS and CDR2 YYNGEE. In DNA, the CDR3 is TGTGCCAGCAGCGTAGGAACGGGAGGGGCATACAATGAGCAGTTCTTC. This encodes CASSVGTGGAYNEQFF.

V gene TRBV6-5 combines with J gene TRBJ2-7; 8 bases are shared with TRBD1. The junction had 7 bases not matched to a gene; V was cut back by 7 bases and J by 2 bases. This CDR3 is built from 14 residues. Germline V CDR1 and CDR2: MNHEY, SVGAGI. The CDR3 spells CASIPGQVAYEQYF. The CDR3 DNA follows: TGTGCCAGCATCCCGGGACAGGTAGCCTACGAGCAGTACTTC.

The rearrangement uses TRBV7-9 and TRBJ2-7; D call uncertain. This CDR3 has 12 residues. V dropped 4 bases and J dropped 6 bases, with 10 bases sitting between them. CDR1 and CDR2 from the germline V gene are SEHNR and FQNEAQ (reference sequence). The CDR3 DNA follows: TGTGCCAGCAGCTCCCTACCTTCCGAGCAGTACTTC. Its translation: CASSSLPSEQYF.

The V call is TRBV7-2, the J call TRBJ2-7; 14 nucleotides line up with TRBD2. Germline values: CDR1 SGHTA, CDR2 FQGNSA. The ends lost 1 base at V and 1 base at J; junction bases unmatched: 6. This CDR3 region has 18 residues. Written as DNA, the CDR3 is TGTGCCAGCAGCTTAGGGACTAGCGGGAGGACCTTATCCTACGAGCAGTACTTC. Its protein is CASSLGTSGRTLSYEQYF.

The chain couples TRBV16 to TRBJ1-1; D not resolved. Germline V lookup: CDR1 KGHSY, CDR2 FQNENV. CDR3 length: 16 amino acids. V lost 4 bases and J 3 bases, leaving 18 bases between the germline ends. CDR3 sequence (DNA): TGTGCCAGCAGCCTACAAGGCGAGGGCGGCGACACTGAAGCTTTCTTT. This codes for CASSLQGEGGDTEAFF.

The chain has TRBV30 and TRBJ1-1, with no clear D. The CDR3 loop spans 14 amino acids. Germline lookup yields CDR1 GTSNPN and CDR2 SVGIG (reference sequence). V lost 5 bases and J lost 0, with 13 bases in between. CDR3 DNA: TGTGCCTGGGCGAGAGCGGGAGTGAACACTGAAGCTTTCTTT. It yields the protein CAWARAGVNTEAFF.

The chain employs TRBV6-5 and TRBJ1-2; 9 nucleotides agree with TRBD1. V gave up 7 bases and J gave up 8 bases; unmatched junction bases: 11. This CDR3 is built from 14 residues. Germline assignment: CDR1 MNHEY and CDR2 SVGAGI. CDR3 residues: CASNPTDRGSGYTF. CDR3 nucleotides: TGTGCCAGCAACCCGACGGACAGGGGAAGCGGCTACACCTTC.

This sequence joins TRBV28 and TRBJ2-2, with 7 bases identical to TRBD2. Germline-derived CDR1 and CDR2 are MDHEN and SYDVKM. The CDR3 sequence is 16 residues long. Germline trimming cut 2 bases from V and 4 bases from J; bases unmatched to any gene: 7. The chain's CDR3 is CASSLIGGSGTGELFF. CDR3 nucleotides: TGTGCCAGCAGTTTAATAGGCGGGAGCGGCACCGGGGAGCTGTTTTTT.

The chain recombines TRBV10-2 with TRBJ2-7; 8 bases are shared with TRBD2. The germline CDR1 and CDR2 sequences are WSHSY and SAAADI. J lost 0 bases, V lost 2 bases, and 0 bases had no gene match. CDR3 size: 14 residues. For the CDR3, the DNA is TGCGCCAGCAGTGAGGGGACTAGCTCCTACGAGCAGTACTTC. This encodes CASSEGTSSYEQYF.

This chain connects TRBV19 to TRBJ2-5; TRBD2 might be the D (6 bases). V was pared by 3 bases and J by 2 bases, with 13 bases between. Germline CDR1 and CDR2: LNHDA and SQIVND (reference sequence). This CDR3 has 15 amino acids. The CDR3 protein is CASSIGGAKQETQYF. For the CDR3, the DNA is TGTGCCAGTAGTATCGGCGGGGCGAAGCAAGAGACCCAGTACTTC.

The chain has TRBV24-1 and TRBJ1-2; weak D call: TRBD1 (5 bases). Germline V gene sequence: CDR1 KGHDR, CDR2 SFDVKD. Trimming removed 5 bases from V and 3 bases from J, with 12 bases in between. The CDR3 consists of 14 residues. The CDR3 reads CATSVGQGDYGYTF. CDR3 nucleotides: TGTGCCACCAGTGTAGGGCAGGGCGACTATGGCTACACCTTC.

V and J are TRBV14 and TRBJ2-3; TRBD2 agrees at 7 bases. J was trimmed by 2 bases and V by 3 bases; bases with no gene match: 11. The germline V gene has CDR1 SGHDN and CDR2 FVKESK. The CDR3 extends over 17 amino acids. The CDR3 protein is CASSQVGGSDPTDTQYF. The CDR3 DNA sequence: TGTGCCAGCAGCCAGGTCGGGGGGAGTGATCCCACAGATACGCAGTATTTT.